This passage covers 27 T cell receptor beta chains from one sample sequenced in a study of blood T cell repertoires in COVID-19. Clones were sequenced by immunoSEQ multiplex PCR, and TCRdb holds only the in-frame ones, with some missing. The sample lists roughly 250,000 clones, 82% occurring once. Input material: peripheral blood. The receptors were sampled from a woman older than 75 with active or convalescent COVID-19.

V usage is TRBV7-8 and J usage is TRBJ1-5, with D unclear. V was pared by 8 bases and J by 9 bases, with 17 bases between. Germline V CDR1 and CDR2: SGHVS, FQNEAQ. This CDR3 has 13 residues. The CDR3 DNA follows: TGTGCCAGCGGTGACAAGAACCTTGGGCCCCAGCATTTT. Protein sequence: CASGDKNLGPQHF. Looking up the rest from reference TRBV7-8 and TRBJ1-5 gives the full variable domain: GAGVSQSPRYKVAKRGQDVALRCDPISGHVSLFWYQQALGQGPEFLTYFQNEAQLDKSGLPSDRFFAERPEGSVSTLKIQRTQQEDSAVYLCASGDKNLGPQHFGDGTRLSIL.

This chain joins TRBV3-1 (or the pseudogene TRBV3-2) and TRBJ2-1; 8 bases line up with TRBD2. CDR3 length equals 17 residues. The trim removed 5 bases at V and 0 bases at J, leaving 9 bases unmatched. Germline V gene sequence: CDR1 LGHDT, CDR2 YNNKEL (reference sequence). The CDR3 here is CASSVRLATSSYNEQFF. The DNA for the CDR3 is TGTGCCAGCAGCGTTCGACTAGCGACGAGCTCCTACAATGAGCAGTTCTTC.

V usage is TRBV19 and J usage is TRBJ2-7, with D perhaps matching TRBD2 (5 bases). Germline lookup yields CDR1 LNHDA and CDR2 SQIVND (reference sequence). The V gene lost 3 bases and the J gene lost 12 bases, with 18 bases spanning the gap. CDR3 length: 13 residues. This CDR3 reads CASSMTLLGVLYF. For the CDR3, the DNA is TGTGCCAGTAGTATGACCCTCCTGGGAGTCCTGTACTTC.

The chain has TRBV19 and TRBJ1-2, with TRBD1 matching over 8 bases. Per germline, CDR1 LNHDA and CDR2 SQIVND (reference sequence). After removal of 7 bases from V and 2 bases from J, the junction contained 12 bases not matched to a gene. The CDR3 is made up of 16 amino acids. Here the CDR3 reads CASIRQGKNFNYGYTF. CDR3 sequence (DNA): TGTGCCAGTATCCGACAGGGGAAAAACTTCAACTATGGCTACACCTTC.

The chain employs TRBV5-1 and TRBJ2-7; 10 bases are shared with TRBD2. The CDR3 is 16 amino acids. CDR1 is SGHRS and CDR2 is YFSETQ in the germline V gene. V lost 3 bases and J lost 6; bases outside the gene matches: 12. The CDR3 region is CASSSGGSSGSFEQYF. CDR3 nucleotides: TGCGCCAGCAGCTCTGGGGGGTCTAGCGGGAGCTTCGAGCAGTACTTC.

This clone came up a few times. This rearrangement joins TRBV18 to TRBJ1-6, with TRBD1 matching over 7 bases. The CDR3 extends over 15 amino acids. Per germline, CDR1 KGHSH and CDR2 LQKENI. The ends lost 5 bases at V and 7 bases at J; junction bases unmatched: 8. CDR3 in DNA: TGTGCCAGCTCAACCGCACAGGGGTTGAATTCACCCCTCCACTTT. It specifies CASSTAQGLNSPLHF. The full variable domain, its missing parts supplied by reference TRBV18 and TRBJ1-6, is NAGVMQNPRHLVRRRGQEARLRCSPMKGHSHVYWYRQLPEEGLKFMVYLQKENIIDESGMPKERFSAEFPKEGPSILRIQQVVRGDSAAYFCASSTAQGLNSPLHFGNGTRLTVT.

This chain joins TRBV10-3 and TRBJ1-5, with TRBD1 as a possible D gene (5 bases). The CDR3 has 15 residues. Germline lookup yields CDR1 ENHRY and CDR2 SYGVKD. V was trimmed by 3 bases and J by 3 bases, leaving 12 bases between them. CDR3 protein: CAISDGGKDNQPQHF. The CDR3 coding sequence is TGTGCCATCAGTGACGGGGGGAAAGACAATCAGCCCCAGCATTTT.

The chain couples TRBV7-6 to TRBJ2-1, with 7 bases fitting TRBD2. V was clipped by 4 bases and J by 7 bases; unmatched bases: 10. The CDR3 loop spans 15 amino acids. Germline V CDR1 and CDR2: SGHVS, FNYEAQ. The CDR3 DNA follows: TGTGCCAGCAGCTGGGGGTGGGAGGGTATAAATGAGCAGTTCTTC. Its translation is CASSWGWEGINEQFF. The variable domain in full, completed from reference TRBV7-6 and TRBJ2-1, reads GAGVSQSPRYKVTKRGQDVALRCDPISGHVSLYWYRQALGQGPEFLTYFNYEAQQDKSGLPNDRFSAERPEGSISTLTIQRTEQRDSAMYRCASSWGWEGINEQFFGPGTRLTVL.

The CDR3 spells CASSKRQGSYGYTF. The CDR3 coding sequence is TGCGCCAGCAGCAAGCGACAGGGGTCCTATGGCTACACCTTC. The chain has TRBV5-1 and TRBJ1-2; TRBD1 matches at 8 bases. CDR1 and CDR2 from the germline V gene are SGHRS and YFSETQ. The CDR3 contains 14 residues. The J segment lost 4 bases and the V segment lost 4 bases, leaving 6 bases of the junction unmatched.

This chain uses TRBV9 with TRBJ2-3, with 8 nucleotides matching TRBD2. This CDR3 comprises 17 residues. V was clipped by 2 bases and J by 0 bases; unmatched bases: 8. The germline CDR1 and CDR2 sequences are SGDLS and YYNGEE. The chain's CDR3 is CASSVGAGGTSTDTQYF. CDR3 sequence (DNA): TGTGCCAGCAGCGTGGGGGCGGGGGGCACTAGCACAGATACGCAGTATTTT.

The CDR3 sequence: CASSPGLAGEGGELFF. For the CDR3, the DNA is TGTGCCAGCAGCCCTGGACTAGCGGGAGAGGGCGGGGAGCTGTTTTTT. The chain links TRBV7-9 to TRBJ2-2, with 13 bases aligning to TRBD2. CDR1 is SEHNR, CDR2 FQNEAQ, per germline (reference sequence). The V segment lost 5 bases and the J segment 7 bases; nucleotides outside the gene matches: 7. This CDR3 has 16 amino acids. The full variable domain, with the rest looked up from reference TRBV7-9 and TRBJ2-2, is DTGVSQNPRHKITKRGQNVTFRCDPISEHNRLYWYRQTLGQGPEFLTYFQNEAQLEKSRLLSDRFSAERPKGSFSTLEIQRTEQGDSAMYLCASSPGLAGEGGELFFGEGSRLTVL.

This chain connects TRBV2 to TRBJ1-5; 10 nucleotides line up with TRBD1. This CDR3 is 15 amino acids long. Unmatched junction bases numbered 10, after V lost 11 bases and J lost 3 bases. Germline V gives CDR1 SNHLY, CDR2 FYNNEI. The CDR3 DNA is TGTGCCGGATCCGGGACAGGGGCTTCCAATCAGCCCCAGCATTTT. Protein sequence: CAGSGTGASNQPQHF.

CDR3 in amino acids: CASSDRTSGGKNIQYF. The CDR3 DNA sequence: TGTGCCAGCAGTGATAGGACTAGCGGAGGCAAAAACATTCAGTACTTC. The chain joins TRBV2 to TRBJ2-4, with 10 bases identical to TRBD2. The CDR3 covers 16 residues. CDR1 SNHLY and CDR2 FYNNEI come from the germline V gene. Germline trimming cut 3 bases from V and 3 bases from J; bases unmatched to any gene: 5. Combining the CDR3 with reference TRBV2 and TRBJ2-4 gives the whole variable domain EPEVTQTPSHQVTQMGQEVILRCVPISNHLYFYWYRQILGQKVEFLVSFYNNEISEKSEIFDDQFSVERPDGSNFTLKIRSTKLEDSAMYFCASSDRTSGGKNIQYFGAGTRLSVL.

The chain carries TRBV6-6 and TRBJ1-2; D uncertain. CDR1 MNHNY and CDR2 SVGAGI come from the germline V gene (reference sequence). This CDR3 spans 13 amino acids. The CDR3 loop is CATLERPNYGYTF. The CDR3 nucleotides are TGTGCTACTCTCGAGAGGCCCAACTATGGCTACACCTTC.

This chain connects TRBV5-1 to TRBJ1-1, with 9 bases matching TRBD1. Trimming removed 0 bases from V and 5 bases from J; junction bases left unmatched: 8. Germline V gene data show CDR1 as SGHRS and CDR2 as YFSETQ. CDR3 length: 16 residues. This chain's CDR3 is CASSLEATGGGTEAFF. The CDR3 DNA sequence: TGCGCCAGCAGCTTGGAGGCCACAGGGGGCGGAACTGAAGCTTTCTTT.

This clone was detected a few times. V and J are TRBV5-1 and TRBJ1-1; the D gene is possibly TRBD1 (6 bases). V lost 5 bases, J lost 4 bases, and 15 bases lay in between. The CDR3 covers 14 residues. Germline CDR1 and CDR2: SGHRS and YFSETQ. Written as DNA, the CDR3 is TGCGCCAGCAGGTCGTACAGGGATGTCACTGAAGCTTTCTTT. Its translation is CASRSYRDVTEAFF.

The CDR3 region is CASSPGQKRGSSYNEQFF. The CDR3 DNA follows: TGTGCCAGCAGCCCGGGACAAAAAAGGGGAAGCTCCTACAATGAGCAGTTCTTC. The J gene is TRBJ2-1, the V gene TRBV2, with a tentative D call TRBD1 (6 bases). The V gene lost 6 bases and the J gene lost 0 bases, with 21 bases spanning the gap. Germline V gene data show CDR1 as SNHLY and CDR2 as FYNNEI. CDR3 length: 18 amino acids.

The chain joins TRBV3-1 (or the pseudogene TRBV3-2) to TRBJ2-1, with 8 bases that match TRBD2. This CDR3 spans 18 amino acids. In germline, CDR1 is LGHDT, CDR2 YNNKEL (reference sequence). Trimming took 4 bases from V and 3 from J; bases not matched to a gene: 14. The CDR3, as DNA: TGTGCCAGCAGCCGTAGTTCGATGGGACTAGACGTCTACAATGAGCAGTTCTTC. The encoded protein is CASSRSSMGLDVYNEQFF.

The chain uses TRBV18 and TRBJ1-2, with D possibly being TRBD1 (6 bases). CDR3 length: 15 amino acids. The germline V and J ends were trimmed by 5 bases and 8 bases, with 21 bases remaining between them. Germline V gene lookup returns CDR1 KGHSH and CDR2 LQKENI. The CDR3 DNA sequence: TGTGCCAGCTCAGAAATAGGGACACCGGTGGAGGGCTACACCTTC. Its protein is CASSEIGTPVEGYTF.

This clone was seen a handful of times. The gene calls are TRBV11-2 and TRBJ2-1, with TRBD2 matching over 10 bases. There are 17 residues in the CDR3. CDR1 SGHAT and CDR2 FQNNGV come from the germline V gene. The trim removed 1 base at V and 6 bases at J, leaving 9 bases unmatched. CDR3 DNA: TGTGCCAGCAGCTTAGTGGGTCGGCTAGCGGGAGCCAATGAGCAGTTCTTC. This encodes CASSLVGRLAGANEQFF.

The rearrangement links TRBV9 to TRBJ1-5; 7 nucleotides align to TRBD1. V lost 2 bases to trimming and J lost 6 bases; unmatched junction nucleotides: 8. The germline CDR1 and CDR2 sequences are SGDLS and YYNGEE. The CDR3 has 15 amino acids. DNA for the CDR3: TGTGCCAGCAGCGTTACGGGACAGTCAGGTCAGCCCCAGCATTTT. Translated, it gives CASSVTGQSGQPQHF.

The V gene is TRBV7-9, the J gene TRBJ2-7, with D possibly TRBD2 on 6 matching bases. Germline lookup yields CDR1 SEHNR and CDR2 FQNEAQ (reference sequence). The CDR3 runs 12 residues. Trimming shortened V by 7 bases and J by 5 bases, and 12 bases separated the two germline ends. In DNA form, the CDR3 reads TGTGCCAGCATTTGGGGGGAACACGAGCAGTACTTC. Encoded protein: CASIWGEHEQYF.

The chain links TRBV29-1 to TRBJ2-4, with D maybe TRBD1 (6 bases). V gave up 5 bases and J gave up 9 bases, with 20 bases separating them. Germline CDR1 reads SQVTM; CDR2 reads ANQGSEA. The CDR3 length is 14 residues. CDR3 residues: CSVRQDWYEGIQYF. The DNA for the CDR3 is TGCAGCGTTCGACAGGATTGGTATGAGGGCATTCAGTACTTC.

The chain carries TRBV6-1 and TRBJ2-5; D remains ambiguous. V was clipped by 3 bases and J by 5 bases, with 7 bases between them. The CDR3 is 12 amino acids. Per the germline V gene, CDR1 is MNHNS and CDR2 is SASEGT. CDR3 residues: CASSDTRETQYF. The CDR3 DNA reads TGTGCCAGCAGTGACACCCGGGAGACCCAGTACTTC.

This chain joins TRBV18 and TRBJ2-2, with 16 positions matching TRBD2. Germline CDR1 and CDR2: KGHSH and LQKENI. Unmatched junction bases numbered 5, after V lost 3 bases and J lost 4 bases. This CDR3 has 18 amino acids. The CDR3 protein is CASSPGTSGRARTGELFF. The DNA for the CDR3 is TGTGCCAGCTCACCCGGGACTAGCGGGAGGGCCCGCACCGGGGAGCTGTTTTTT.

The chain joins TRBV5-1 to TRBJ1-4; D is unresolved. Deletions cut 6 bases from V and 6 bases from J, with 12 bases between. In germline, CDR1 is SGHRS, CDR2 YFSETQ. The CDR3 has 13 residues. CDR3 protein: CASNPRPDEKLFF. The DNA for the CDR3 is TGCGCCAGCAACCCACGTCCGGATGAAAAACTGTTTTTT.

As concerns this clone: One end of the junction is discordant with germline, which a read error may explain. J is TRBJ2-1 and V is TRBV29-1, with 9 bases matching TRBD2. Germline V gene data show CDR1 as SQVTM and CDR2 as ANQGSEA. The CDR3 is 14 residues long. CDR3 DNA sequence: TGCAGCGTGGGGGCGGGAGGGCCCTATAATGAGCAGTTCTTC. This translates into CSVGAGGPYNEQFF.